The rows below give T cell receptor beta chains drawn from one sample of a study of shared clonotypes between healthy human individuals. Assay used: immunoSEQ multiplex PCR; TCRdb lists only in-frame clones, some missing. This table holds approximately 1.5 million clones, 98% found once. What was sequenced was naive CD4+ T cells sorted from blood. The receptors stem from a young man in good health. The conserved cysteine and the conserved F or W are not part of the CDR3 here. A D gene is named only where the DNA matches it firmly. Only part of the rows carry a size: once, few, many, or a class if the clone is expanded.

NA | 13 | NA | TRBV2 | ASSDLASSHEKLF
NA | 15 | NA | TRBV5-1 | ASGTTGGLGSYNEQF
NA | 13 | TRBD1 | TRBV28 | ASSLETGGKYEQY
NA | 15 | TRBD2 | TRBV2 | ASSMGLAGGGYNEQF
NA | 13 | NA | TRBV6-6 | ASSYSGTRSYEQY
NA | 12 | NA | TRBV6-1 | ASSEGVGDYGYT
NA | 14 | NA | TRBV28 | ASSLLGGPTTDTQY
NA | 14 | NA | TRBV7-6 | ASSLSGASHTGELF
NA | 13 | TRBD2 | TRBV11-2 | ASSLTSGNQETQY
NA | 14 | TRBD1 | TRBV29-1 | SGNWWDRVSYNEQF
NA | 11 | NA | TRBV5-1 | ASTLTLPNEQF
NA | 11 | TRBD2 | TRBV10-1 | ASSEGLAGQEY
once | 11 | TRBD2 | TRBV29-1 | SGGGRAYNEQF
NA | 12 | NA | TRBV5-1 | ASSDITGNNGYT
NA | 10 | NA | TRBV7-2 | ASSRPRRTQY
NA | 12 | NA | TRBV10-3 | AISDEPSRHGYT
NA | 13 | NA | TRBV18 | ASSPFVEGTYEQY
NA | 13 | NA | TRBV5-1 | ASSFSSGKTYEQY
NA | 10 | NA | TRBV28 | ASTLEGGGYT
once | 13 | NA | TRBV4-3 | ASSQAGAANEKLF
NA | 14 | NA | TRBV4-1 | ASSQGREANTGELF
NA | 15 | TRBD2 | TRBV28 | ASRTQGLAGFQETQY
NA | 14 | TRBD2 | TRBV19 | ASSILAGLAHNEQF
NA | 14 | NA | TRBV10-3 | AISEIHKGKSTEAF
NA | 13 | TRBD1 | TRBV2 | ASSDPGQAVYEQY
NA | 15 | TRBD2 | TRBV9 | ASSVFDRTSGPSEQF
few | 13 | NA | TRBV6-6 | ASSEGNPAFNEQF
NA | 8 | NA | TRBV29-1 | SVATTEAF
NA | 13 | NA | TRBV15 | ATSRARAGSYGYT
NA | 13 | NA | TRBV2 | ASSESGWGTDTQY
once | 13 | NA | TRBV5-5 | ASSWREANTGELF
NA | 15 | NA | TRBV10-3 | AISESGAVSSGNTIY
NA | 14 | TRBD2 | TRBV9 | ASSVASGSSTGELF
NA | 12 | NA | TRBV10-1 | ASSAYRSQETQY
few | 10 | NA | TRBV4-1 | ASSTSTREAF
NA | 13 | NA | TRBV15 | ATSRVGGGTGELF
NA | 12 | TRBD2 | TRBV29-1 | SSVGLAGTDTQY
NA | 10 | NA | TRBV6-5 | ASSLGGDGYT
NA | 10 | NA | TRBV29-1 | SAWTMNTEAF
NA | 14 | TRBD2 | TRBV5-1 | ASRSLAGGLGDEQF
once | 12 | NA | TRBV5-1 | ASSLIGGADTQY
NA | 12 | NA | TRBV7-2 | ASSLEGLTPEQY
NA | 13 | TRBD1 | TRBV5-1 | ASRSTGVSGETQY
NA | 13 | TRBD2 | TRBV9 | ASSVVSGAYNEQF
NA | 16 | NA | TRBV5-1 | ASSLVGQGLGSYNEQF
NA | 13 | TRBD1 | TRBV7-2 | ASSLERGRYGGYT
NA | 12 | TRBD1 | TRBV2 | ASNRQGDNYGYT
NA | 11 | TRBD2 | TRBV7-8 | ASSSGTSTQQF
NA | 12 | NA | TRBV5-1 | ASSPAGSSYEQY
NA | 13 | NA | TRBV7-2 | ASSFDPTRSYEQY
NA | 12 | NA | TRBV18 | ASSRDSSTDTQY
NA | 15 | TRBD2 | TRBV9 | ASSLTPGLASQETQY
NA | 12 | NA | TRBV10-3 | AISEHRGGNIQY
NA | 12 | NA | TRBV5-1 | ASSRPNTYNEQF
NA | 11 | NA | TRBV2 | ATTPSGANVLT
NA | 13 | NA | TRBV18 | ASSPSGGPTYEQY
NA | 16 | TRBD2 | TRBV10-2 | ASSESWLAGQPSYEQY
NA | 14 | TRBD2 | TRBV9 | ASSAGTSGYLDTQY
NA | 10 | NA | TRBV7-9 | ASSPLRDEQF
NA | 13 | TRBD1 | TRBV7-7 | ASRTTRDRDTEAF